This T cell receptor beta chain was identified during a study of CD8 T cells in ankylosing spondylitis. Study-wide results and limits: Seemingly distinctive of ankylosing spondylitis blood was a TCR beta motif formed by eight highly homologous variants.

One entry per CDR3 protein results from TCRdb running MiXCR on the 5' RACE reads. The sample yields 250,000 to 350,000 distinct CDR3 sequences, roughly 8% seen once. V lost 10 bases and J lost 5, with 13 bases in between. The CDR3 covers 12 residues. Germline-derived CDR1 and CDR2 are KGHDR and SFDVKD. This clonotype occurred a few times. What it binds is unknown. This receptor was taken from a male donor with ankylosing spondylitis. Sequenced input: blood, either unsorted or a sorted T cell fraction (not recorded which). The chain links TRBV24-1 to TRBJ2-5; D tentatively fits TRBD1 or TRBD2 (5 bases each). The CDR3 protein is CATQGSGETQYF. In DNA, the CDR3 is TGTGCCACGCAGGGTTCGGGGGAGACCCAGTACTTC.